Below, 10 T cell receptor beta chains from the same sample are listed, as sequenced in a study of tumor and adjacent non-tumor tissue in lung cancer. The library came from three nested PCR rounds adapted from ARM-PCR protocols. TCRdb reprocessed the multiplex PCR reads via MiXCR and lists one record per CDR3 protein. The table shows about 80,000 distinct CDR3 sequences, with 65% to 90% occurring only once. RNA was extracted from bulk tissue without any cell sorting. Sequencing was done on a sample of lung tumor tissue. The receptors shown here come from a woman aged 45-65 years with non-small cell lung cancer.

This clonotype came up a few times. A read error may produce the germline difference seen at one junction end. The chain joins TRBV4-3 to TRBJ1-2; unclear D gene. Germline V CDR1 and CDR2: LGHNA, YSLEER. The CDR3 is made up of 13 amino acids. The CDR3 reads CAGSSGVNYGYTF. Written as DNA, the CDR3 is TGCGCCGGCAGCTCCGGGGTCAACTATGGCTACACCTTC.

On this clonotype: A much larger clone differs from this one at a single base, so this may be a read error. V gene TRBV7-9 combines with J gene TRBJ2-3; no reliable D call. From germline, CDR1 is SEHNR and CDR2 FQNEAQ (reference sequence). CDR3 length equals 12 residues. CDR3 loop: CVSSPDTDTQYF. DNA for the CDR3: TGTGTCAGCAGCCCAGACACAGATACGCAGTATTTT.

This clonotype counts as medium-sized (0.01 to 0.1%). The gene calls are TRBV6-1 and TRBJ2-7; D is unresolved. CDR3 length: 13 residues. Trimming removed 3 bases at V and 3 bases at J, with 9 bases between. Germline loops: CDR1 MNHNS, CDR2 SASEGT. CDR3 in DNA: TGTGCCAGCAGTGAGGGCAGAAACTACGAGCAGTACTTC. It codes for CASSEGRNYEQYF.

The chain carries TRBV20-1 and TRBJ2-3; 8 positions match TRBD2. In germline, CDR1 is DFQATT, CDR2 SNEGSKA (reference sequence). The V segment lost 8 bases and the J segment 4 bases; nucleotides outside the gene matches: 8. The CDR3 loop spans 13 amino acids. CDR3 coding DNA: TGCAGTTCCCGGACTAGCCTCCCAGATACGCAGTATTTT. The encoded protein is CSSRTSLPDTQYF.

CDR3 protein: CSVVCGDSTGTQYF. DNA for the CDR3: TGCAGCGTTGTCTGCGGGGACTCCACCGGGACCCAGTACTTC. This chain links TRBV29-1 with TRBJ2-5; tentatively, D is TRBD2 (6 bases). Looked up from germline, CDR1 is SQVTM and CDR2 is ANQGSEA. CDR3 length equals 14 residues. Deletions cut 4 bases from V and 7 bases from J, with 19 bases between.

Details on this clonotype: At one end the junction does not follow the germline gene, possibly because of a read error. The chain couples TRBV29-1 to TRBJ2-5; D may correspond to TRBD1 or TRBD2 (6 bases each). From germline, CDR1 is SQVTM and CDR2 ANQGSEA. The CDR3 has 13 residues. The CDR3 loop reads CSVWDWGLETQSF. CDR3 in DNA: TGCAGCGTCTGGGACTGGGGGCTTGAGACCCAGAGCTTC.

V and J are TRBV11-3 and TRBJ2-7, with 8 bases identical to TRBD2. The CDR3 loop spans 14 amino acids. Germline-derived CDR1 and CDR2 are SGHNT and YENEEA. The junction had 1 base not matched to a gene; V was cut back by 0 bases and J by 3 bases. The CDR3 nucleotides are TGTGCCAGCAGCTTAGACAGCGGGAGCTACGAGCAGTACTTC. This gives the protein CASSLDSGSYEQYF.

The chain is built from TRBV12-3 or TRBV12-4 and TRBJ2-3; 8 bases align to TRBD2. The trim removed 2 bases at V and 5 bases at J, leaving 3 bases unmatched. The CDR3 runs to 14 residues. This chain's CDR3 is CASSLPGGLDTQYF. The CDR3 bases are TGTGCCAGCAGTTTACCGGGAGGGTTAGATACGCAGTATTTT.

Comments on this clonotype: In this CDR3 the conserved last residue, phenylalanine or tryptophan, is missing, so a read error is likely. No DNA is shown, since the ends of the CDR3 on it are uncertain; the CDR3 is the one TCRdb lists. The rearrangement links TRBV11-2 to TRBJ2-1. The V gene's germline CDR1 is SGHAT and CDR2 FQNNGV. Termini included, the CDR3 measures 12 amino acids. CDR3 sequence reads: CASSLRTAERFL.

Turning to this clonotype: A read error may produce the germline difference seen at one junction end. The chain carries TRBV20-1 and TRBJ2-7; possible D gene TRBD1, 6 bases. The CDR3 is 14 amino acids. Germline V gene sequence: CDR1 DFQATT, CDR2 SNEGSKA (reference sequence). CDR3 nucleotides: TGCAGTACTAGACCAATGGATAGGGGGAACGAGCAGTATTTC. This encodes CSTRPMDRGNEQYF.